The 24 T cell receptor beta chains below were found in one sample sequenced in a study of cytomegalovirus exposure and HLA in healthy donors. A multiplex PCR was run with 60 Vbeta primers and 13 Jbeta primers. Method: immunoSEQ multiplex PCR; TCRdb's copy keeps in-frame clones and lacks some. The top ten clones hold 2.5% to 3% of a sample with approximately 110,000 clones, 75% to 85% of them seen once. Material for sequencing was PBMCs. These TCRs come from a woman in her late teens or twenties in good health and CMV-seropositive.

This rearrangement joins TRBV10-3 to TRBJ2-1; 10 bases are shared with TRBD2. The germline V gene encodes CDR1 ENHRY and CDR2 SYGVKD. CDR3 length: 15 amino acids. Trimming at V came to 4 bases and at J to 7 bases, leaving 7 bases not matched to a gene. CDR3 DNA sequence: TGTGCCATCAGTGGGCTAGCGGGAGTCGAAAATGAGCAGTTCTTC. The encoded protein is CAISGLAGVENEQFF.

This clone showed up just a few times. The CDR3 nucleotides read TGTGCCAGCAGTGAAGGGGGAGCCCCAGGAAACACCATATATTTT. Translation gives CASSEGGAPGNTIYF. The chain employs TRBV2 and TRBJ1-3; D remains ambiguous. CDR1 is SNHLY, CDR2 FYNNEI, per germline. The CDR3 is 15 amino acids. Trimming took 1 base from V and 4 from J, leaving 11 bases between them. The full variable domain, completed using reference TRBV2 and TRBJ1-3, is EPEVTQTPSHQVTQMGQEVILRCVPISNHLYFYWYRQILGQKVEFLVSFYNNEISEKSEIFDDQFSVERPDGSNFTLKIRSTKLEDSAMYFCASSEGGAPGNTIYFGEGSWLTVV.

The chain has TRBV4-1 and TRBJ2-4; TRBD1 aligns across 8 bases. The V segment lost 1 base and the J segment 3 bases; nucleotides outside the gene matches: 8. The CDR3 contains 17 residues. The V gene's germline CDR1 is MGHRA and CDR2 YSYEKL. DNA for the CDR3: TGCGCCAGCAGCCAAGGAAGACAGGGGTCAGGCAAAAACATTCAGTACTTC. It translates to CASSQGRQGSGKNIQYF.

The V call is TRBV7-9, the J call TRBJ2-1; 8 nucleotides line up with TRBD2. Germline CDR1 reads SEHNR; CDR2 reads FQNEAQ (reference sequence). The CDR3 has 16 amino acids. V trimming: 5 bases; J trimming: 4 bases; junction bases outside the gene matches: 10. For the CDR3, the DNA is TGTGCCAGCAGCCCTCCGGGACTAGGGACTTACAATGAGCAGTTCTTC. The encoded protein is CASSPPGLGTYNEQFF. Supplemented by reference TRBV7-9 and TRBJ2-1, the full variable domain reads DTGVSQNPRHKITKRGQNVTFRCDPISEHNRLYWYRQTLGQGPEFLTYFQNEAQLEKSRLLSDRFSAERPKGSFSTLEIQRTEQGDSAMYLCASSPPGLGTYNEQFFGPGTRLTVL.

This clone occurred once. The chain combines TRBV21-1 with TRBJ1-4; the table's TRBD1 call for D was not verified on the DNA. TRBV21-1 is a pseudogene segment. This CDR3 region has 14 residues. CDR3 residues: CASSFCRGTEKLFF. CDR3 coding DNA: TGTGCCAGCAGCTTTTGCAGGGGAACCGAAAAACTGTTTTTT.

This chain links TRBV7-6 with TRBJ2-7, with 7 bases identical to TRBD1. J gave up 5 bases and V 4 bases, and 8 bases lay outside the gene matches. The CDR3 extends over 14 amino acids. The germline CDR1 and CDR2 sequences are SGHVS and FNYEAQ. For the CDR3, the DNA is TGTGCCAGCAGCTCCAGACAGGGTAGGCACGAGCAGTACTTC. Its protein is CASSSRQGRHEQYF.

This chain connects TRBV5-1 to TRBJ2-1; 13 bases align to TRBD2. V dropped 4 bases and J dropped 8; count of bases not matched to a gene: 3. This CDR3 has 14 residues. Germline assignment: CDR1 SGHRS and CDR2 YFSETQ. The CDR3 region is CASSGGTSGDEQFF. The DNA of the CDR3 is TGCGCCAGCAGCGGCGGGACTAGCGGGGATGAGCAGTTCTTC.

This clone was counted between two and nine times. The V and J genes are TRBV30 and TRBJ2-5, with a weak D call TRBD1 (6 bases). V lost 0 bases to trimming and J lost 7 bases, with 15 bases between them. The CDR3 has 14 residues. Per the germline V gene, CDR1 is GTSNPN and CDR2 is SVGIG (reference sequence). Here the CDR3 DNA reads TGTGCCTGGAGTGTAAAGGGACAAGTAGGGACCCAGTACTTC. Its translation is CAWSVKGQVGTQYF.

This rearrangement joins TRBV7-8 to TRBJ1-1; no reliable D call. The CDR3 totals 14 residues. Trimming removed 5 bases from V and 1 base from J, with 11 bases in between. CDR1 SGHVS and CDR2 FQNEAQ come from the germline V gene. The CDR3 nucleotides read TGTGCCAGCAGCCCCTGGGCGTGGAACACTGAAGCTTTCTTT. This encodes CASSPWAWNTEAFF.

This chain joins TRBV5-1 and TRBJ1-2, with a possible D match to TRBD1 (6 bases). This CDR3 is built from 14 residues. V lost 4 bases and J 4 bases, leaving 14 bases between the germline ends. Germline V lookup: CDR1 SGHRS, CDR2 YFSETQ. CDR3 loop: CASSQDSPSYGYTF. Written as DNA, the CDR3 is TGCGCCAGCAGCCAGGACAGTCCTTCCTATGGCTACACCTTC.

The gene calls are TRBV25-1 and TRBJ1-2; 7 bases agree with TRBD1. Per the germline V gene, CDR1 is MGHDK and CDR2 is SYGVNS. The CDR3 consists of 13 residues. With V trimmed by 6 bases and J by 6 bases, 7 bases remained unmatched. CDR3 bases: TGTGCCAGCAGCCTCAGGGACAGAAATGGCTACACCTTC. Amino acids: CASSLRDRNGYTF.

This chain links TRBV6-5 with TRBJ2-3, with D perhaps TRBD1 (7 bases). The CDR3 contains 15 residues. Germline loops: CDR1 MNHEY, CDR2 SVGAGI. V shed 6 bases and J shed 3 bases, with 16 bases lying between them. The CDR3 nucleotides are TGTGCCAGCAGGCGGAGGCAGGGGGGAACAGATACGCAGTATTTT. Residues: CASRRRQGGTDTQYF.

The chain couples TRBV6-5 to TRBJ2-7, with 7 positions matching TRBD2. The J segment lost 5 bases and the V segment lost 6 bases, leaving 7 bases of the junction unmatched. CDR1 and CDR2 from the germline V gene are MNHEY and SVGAGI. The CDR3 runs to 13 residues. The chain's CDR3 is CASRRTSLNEQYF. Here the CDR3 DNA reads TGTGCCAGCAGGCGGACTAGTCTCAACGAGCAGTACTTC.

V and J are TRBV20-1 and TRBJ1-2; D unclear. From germline, CDR1 is DFQATT and CDR2 SNEGSKA (reference sequence). The CDR3 totals 10 residues. V was cut by 7 bases and J by 3 bases, with 6 bases left in between. This CDR3 is CSVSYYGYTF. The CDR3 DNA sequence: TGCAGTGTCAGTTACTATGGCTACACCTTC.

V and J are TRBV7-9 and TRBJ2-3; 10 bases agree with TRBD2. Germline V lookup: CDR1 SEHNR, CDR2 FQNEAQ (reference sequence). V gave up 3 bases and J gave up 5 bases; unmatched junction bases: 5. The CDR3 sequence is 15 residues long. CDR3 region: CASSFLAGVGDTQYF. CDR3 bases: TGTGCCAGCAGCTTCCTAGCGGGAGTTGGAGATACGCAGTATTTT.

This clone has just a few counts. Other DNA sequences of this sample code for an identical CDR3. The chain is built from TRBV5-1 and TRBJ1-4; 8 bases are shared with TRBD1. CDR1 and CDR2 (germline): SGHRS, YFSETQ. This CDR3 has 14 amino acids. J gave up 5 bases and V 0 bases, and 0 bases lay outside the gene matches. CDR3 protein: CASSLGQGNEKLFF. As DNA, the CDR3 is TGCGCCAGCAGCTTGGGACAGGGGAATGAAAAACTGTTTTTT. The full variable domain, completed using reference TRBV5-1 and TRBJ1-4, is KAGVTQTPRYLIKTRGQQVTLSCSPISGHRSVSWYQQTPGQGLQFLFEYFSETQRNKGNFPGRFSGRQFSNSRSEMNVSTLELGDSALYLCASSLGQGNEKLFFGSGTQLSVL.

The V gene is TRBV11-2, the J gene TRBJ2-5; TRBD2 matches at 7 bases. The trim removed 5 bases at V and 4 bases at J, leaving 10 bases unmatched. Looked up from germline, CDR1 is SGHAT and CDR2 is FQNNGV. There are 15 residues in the CDR3. The CDR3 reads CASSQGLHQAETQYF. As DNA, the CDR3 is TGTGCCAGCAGCCAGGGACTACACCAAGCAGAGACCCAGTACTTC.

The J gene is TRBJ2-7, the V gene TRBV10-1; 8 bases align to TRBD2. V shed 3 bases, J shed 6 bases, and the junction held 4 bases outside the gene matches. CDR3 length: 13 amino acids. Germline V lookup: CDR1 WNHNN, CDR2 SYGVQD (reference sequence). DNA for the CDR3: TGCGCCAGCAGTGAACGGACTAGCTCCGAGCAGTACTTC. Its protein is CASSERTSSEQYF.

This rearrangement joins TRBV9 to TRBJ2-2, with D tentatively TRBD1 (6 bases). Germline CDR1 reads SGDLS; CDR2 reads YYNGEE. The CDR3 consists of 15 residues. V shed 3 bases and J shed 4 bases, with 13 bases lying between them. The CDR3 region is CASSEGDRSTGELFF. The CDR3 DNA follows: TGTGCCAGCAGCGAGGGAGACAGGTCCACCGGGGAGCTGTTTTTT.

The count of this clone is one. The chain uses TRBV10-3 and TRBJ2-7; 8 bases line up with TRBD1. Germline lookup yields CDR1 ENHRY and CDR2 SYGVKD. CDR3 length equals 15 residues. The V and J ends lost 2 bases and 5 bases, in that order; junction bases with no gene match: 8. The CDR3 protein is CAISEMGRGRNEQYF. DNA for the CDR3: TGTGCCATCAGTGAGATGGGCAGGGGGCGGAACGAGCAGTACTTC.

The chain carries TRBV15 and TRBJ2-3, with D tentatively TRBD1 (7 bases). Germline loops: CDR1 LNHNV, CDR2 YYDKDF (reference sequence). The length of the CDR3 is 17 residues. Trimming took 1 base from V and 1 from J, leaving 15 bases between them. The CDR3 sequence: CATSRGVRRGGTDTQYF. In DNA form, the CDR3 reads TGTGCCACCAGCAGAGGGGTCCGCAGGGGGGGCACAGATACGCAGTATTTT.

The CDR3 region has the DNA TGTGCCAGCAGCGAGTCAATGGACAGGGATGCTTTCTTT. It codes for CASSESMDRDAFF. The chain links TRBV7-8 to TRBJ1-1, with 8 bases that match TRBD1. In germline, CDR1 is SGHVS, CDR2 FQNEAQ. With V trimmed by 5 bases and J by 11 bases, 10 bases remained unmatched. This CDR3 is 13 amino acids long. Together with reference TRBV7-8 and TRBJ1-1, the CDR3 gives the full variable domain: GAGVSQSPRYKVAKRGQDVALRCDPISGHVSLFWYQQALGQGPEFLTYFQNEAQLDKSGLPSDRFFAERPEGSVSTLKIQRTQQEDSAVYLCASSESMDRDAFFGQGTRLTVV.

The CDR3 is CASNTGTGGEYGGYTF. The DNA for the CDR3 is TGTGCCAGCAATACCGGGACAGGGGGGGAGTATGGTGGCTACACCTTC. This chain links TRBV2 with TRBJ1-2, with TRBD1 matching over 11 bases. V lost 7 bases to trimming and J lost 7 bases; unmatched junction nucleotides: 14. CDR1 SNHLY and CDR2 FYNNEI come from the germline V gene. The CDR3 extends over 16 amino acids.

V is TRBV7-8 and J is TRBJ2-3; D might be TRBD1 (7 bases). CDR3 length: 14 amino acids. Per germline, CDR1 SGHVS and CDR2 FQNEAQ. V was pared by 4 bases and J by 5 bases, with 13 bases between. This CDR3 reads CASSWRGLEDTQYF. The CDR3 bases are TGTGCCAGCAGCTGGAGGGGGCTAGAAGATACGCAGTATTTT.